Listed below are T cell receptor beta chains from one sample, sequenced in a study of blood T cell repertoires in COVID-19. The repertoire was sequenced with immunoSEQ multiplex PCR; TCRdb's copy has only in-frame clones and lacks some. This table holds about 210,000 clones, approximately 85% found once. The sample comprised peripheral blood. The receptors originated from a woman in her 70s with COVID-19, enrolled during active disease. Both conserved end residues are part of each CDR3. The order of the fields is D gene, J gene, V gene, clone size, CDR3 DNA, CDR3 protein. A D gene is named only where the DNA matches it firmly. Clone size is shown for a subset of rows, as once, few, many or a class of expanded clone.

TRBD1 | TRBJ1-1 | TRBV6-2/TRBV6-3 | NA | TGTGCCAGCAGACCTTCCCCCAGGGGGCATGATGAAGCTTTCTTT | CASRPSPRGHDEAFF
TRBD1 | TRBJ2-3 | TRBV5-8 | NA | TGTGCCAGCAGCTTCTTCACCGGGACAGGGGGCCCCACAGATACGCAGTATTTT | CASSFFTGTGGPTDTQYF
NA | TRBJ2-1 | TRBV24-1 | NA | TGTGCCGCGGGACCCCGCTCCTACAATGAGCAGTTCTTC | CAAGPRSYNEQFF
NA | TRBJ1-1 | TRBV6-4 | NA | TGTGCCAGCAGGACGCGCGGTAACACTGAAGCTTTCTTT | CASRTRGNTEAFF
NA | TRBJ1-4 | TRBV12-3/TRBV12-4 | once | TGTGCCAGCAGTTTAATATCCGAAAAACTGTTTTTT | CASSLISEKLFF
NA | TRBJ1-2 | TRBV18 | NA | TGTGCCAGCTCACCGGACAGAAACTATGGCTACACCTTC | CASSPDRNYGYTF
TRBD1 | TRBJ2-1 | TRBV15 | NA | TGTGCCACCAGCAGAGGGACAGGGGACAATGAGCAGTTCTTC | CATSRGTGDNEQFF
TRBD1 | TRBJ2-7 | TRBV5-1 | NA | TGCGCCAGCAGCTTGGGACAGGGGGTTTCCTACGAGCAGTACTTC | CASSLGQGVSYEQYF
TRBD1 | TRBJ2-2 | TRBV3-1/TRBV3-2 | once | TGTGCCAGCAGCCAAGGGGGGACAGGGGGGAACACCGGGGAGCTGTTTTTT | CASSQGGTGGNTGELFF
NA | TRBJ1-1 | TRBV19 | NA | TGTGCCAGTAGTATCCAGGGTGAAGGCACTGAAGCTTTCTTT | CASSIQGEGTEAFF
TRBD1 | TRBJ1-4 | TRBV7-2 | once | TGTGCCAGCAGCTTTCGACAGGGTGGTGAAAAACTGTTTTTT | CASSFRQGGEKLFF
NA | TRBJ2-2 | TRBV6-6 | NA | TGTGCCAGCAGTTACAGCGGGTACGCGAACACCGGGGAGCTGTTTTTT | CASSYSGYANTGELFF
NA | TRBJ2-2 | TRBV29-1 | few | TGCAGCGTTGATCAGGGCGCCGGGGAGCTGTTTTTT | CSVDQGAGELFF
TRBD2 | TRBJ2-7 | TRBV11-3 | NA | TGTGCCAGCAGCCACGGGACTAGCGGATACGAGCAGTACTTC | CASSHGTSGYEQYF
TRBD1 | TRBJ2-3 | TRBV4-2 | NA | TGTGCCAGCAGCCCCCGGGACAGGGACACAGATACGCAGTATTTT | CASSPRDRDTDTQYF
NA | TRBJ1-5 | TRBV6-6 | NA | TGTGCCAGCACCCAGCAGGGGCGTAATCAGCCCCAGCATTTT | CASTQQGRNQPQHF